Listed below are T cell receptor beta chains from one sample, sequenced in a study of graft-versus-host responses after intestinal transplantation. The method was immunoSEQ multiplex PCR; TCRdb's version includes in-frame clones alone and lacks a portion of them. The table shows over 75,000 clones, with about 83% occurring only once. The specimen was PBMCs, collected 255 days after intestinal transplant. The source is a human patient who received an intestinal transplant, so some T cells may come from the graft donor. The CDR3 runs from the conserved cysteine through the conserved F or W.

V gene	J gene	CDR3 protein
TRBV7-8	TRBJ2-5	CASSLARQGMMETQYF
TRBV6-1	TRBJ1-1	CASSELGWGAFF
TRBV7-9	TRBJ1-2	CASSSSGANYGYTF
TRBV12-5	TRBJ1-1	CASGLEPSLEEAFF
TRBV19	TRBJ1-2	CASSIGPGQQLNGYTF
TRBV7-9	TRBJ2-1	CASSLGSSYNEQFF
TRBV5-1	TRBJ2-7	CASSSQGGTSGTLYEQYF
TRBV28	TRBJ2-5	CASRQEGGEGQVIQETQYF
TRBV4-1	TRBJ2-3	CASGSTFGTDTQYF
TRBV28	TRBJ2-5	CASSLTGGLGQTQYF
TRBV7-9	TRBJ1-2	CASSSGDDYGYTF
TRBV7-2	TRBJ1-2	CASSLALKQGHGYTF
TRBV19	TRBJ2-2	CASRKVAGSGELFF
TRBV19	TRBJ1-1	CASRGTVNTEAFF
TRBV15	TRBJ2-1	CATSRPVNEQFF
TRBV29-1	TRBJ2-6	CSAAGDGANVLTF
TRBV5-8	TRBJ2-5	CASSATDRDQETQYF
TRBV27	TRBJ2-7	CASRPRGSWGEQYF
TRBV6-1	TRBJ1-5	CASSEAASGHNQPQHF
TRBV7-2	TRBJ2-2	CASSFEPGELFF
TRBV19	TRBJ2-1	CASSLTSEYNEQFF
TRBV6-6	TRBJ2-7	CASQRWDRDHGEQYF
TRBV28	TRBJ2-7	CASSLSFGGGPYEQYF
TRBV19	TRBJ2-7	CASSIIAGEQYF
TRBV28	TRBJ2-4	CASSLWEFGKNIQYF
TRBV5-1	TRBJ1-3	CASSRKGNSGNTIYF
TRBV28	TRBJ2-2	CASSLGDRATGELFF
TRBV28	TRBJ2-2	CASSLNIVGTNTGELFF
TRBV5-1	TRBJ1-1	CASSREWASGGAYTEAFF
TRBV9	TRBJ1-1	CASSVGTTTEAFF
TRBV6-5	TRBJ1-2	CASSDPGVGGYTF
TRBV7-8	TRBJ1-5	CASSLTDRTHNQPQHF
TRBV9	TRBJ2-2	CASSVGGLAGGELFF
TRBV5-6	TRBJ1-5	CASSFGMGGGNQPQHF
TRBV6-6	TRBJ2-7	CASSLGRNEQYF
TRBV15	TRBJ1-1	CATSGWDRGNTEAFF
TRBV2	TRBJ1-5	CASRGGQGTSNQPQHF
TRBV20-1	TRBJ1-4	CSASSEEKLFF
TRBV1	TRBJ2-2	CTSSGRQRGTGELFF
TRBV5-4	TRBJ2-7	CASSLAEEQYF
TRBV27	TRBJ2-1	CASSSDSPLDEQFF
TRBV4-1	TRBJ1-2	CASSQVGVFSGYTF
TRBV19	TRBJ1-1	CASSTTGNTEAFF
TRBV28	TRBJ2-1	CASSESGGINNEQFF
TRBV15	TRBJ1-3	CATSRDGIDSGNTIYF
TRBV9	TRBJ2-1	CASSARQGYNEQFF
TRBV7-2	TRBJ2-3	CASRDGLAGRDTQYF
TRBV27	TRBJ2-3	CASSPAGVGTDTQYF
TRBV28	TRBJ1-4	CASNDRDEKLFF
TRBV27	TRBJ1-2	CASSLVPGGGYTF
TRBV7-9	TRBJ2-1	CASSQAGYNEQFF
TRBV7-4	TRBJ2-5	CASSPTSGGREETQYF
TRBV29-1	TRBJ2-1	CSAGLAGGMDEQFF
TRBV19	TRBJ2-7	CASSIDHGRGSYEQYF
TRBV6-1	TRBJ2-3	CASSRTVTDTQYF